The rows below give T cell receptor beta chains drawn from one sample of a study of spatial heterogeneity in lung cancer. TCRdb called the 5' RACE reads again in MiXCR, with one record for every CDR3 protein. The repertoire has approximately 6,000 distinct CDR3 sequences, 7.5% to 9% of them found once; the top ten carry about a fifth. The sample here was normal lung tissue next to the tumor, taken at surgery. These receptors originate from a female donor with early-stage non-small cell lung cancer. The conserved cysteine and the conserved F or W are not part of the CDR3 here. Each record gives: J gene, V gene, CDR3 protein.

J: TRBJ2-5; V: TRBV6-5; CDR3: ASSPGTSGGGTQY
J: TRBJ1-3; V: TRBV20-1; CDR3: SAPSGGTDTIY
J: TRBJ1-5; V: TRBV7-6; CDR3: ASSAGTLNQPQH
J: TRBJ2-3; V: TRBV3-1; CDR3: ASSQDGTSGTDTQY
J: TRBJ2-3; V: TRBV7-9; CDR3: ASSPILNPADTQY
J: TRBJ2-3; V: TRBV30; CDR3: AQRTSGGANTQY
J: TRBJ2-7; V: TRBV27; CDR3: ASSLSSRLFEQY
J: TRBJ1-2; V: TRBV7-2; CDR3: ASSLGTLANYGYT
J: TRBJ2-1; V: TRBV7-2; CDR3: ASSLGANEQF
J: TRBJ1-4; V: TRBV20-1; CDR3: SALAWRLNEKLF
J: TRBJ2-2; V: TRBV2; CDR3: ASSHGQSTGELF
J: TRBJ2-3; V: TRBV6-1; CDR3: ASMEFLDTQY
J: TRBJ1-3; V: TRBV27; CDR3: ASSPQGPGNTIY
J: TRBJ2-2; V: TRBV18; CDR3: ASSPMAARTGELF
J: TRBJ1-6; V: TRBV25-1; CDR3: ASSEGSSNSPLH
J: TRBJ2-3; V: TRBV2; CDR3: ASSPQGGGTDTQY
J: TRBJ2-3; V: TRBV5-1; CDR3: ASSSRGATDTQY
J: TRBJ2-3; V: TRBV7-9; CDR3: ASSLVADTQY
J: TRBJ2-1; V: TRBV7-6; CDR3: ASSLGPGEDEQF
J: TRBJ2-3; V: TRBV12-3/TRBV12-4; CDR3: ASSLTDTQY
J: TRBJ2-1; V: TRBV7-2; CDR3: ASSLVAPTLYNEQF
J: TRBJ2-1; V: TRBV20-1; CDR3: SAVDSQNNEQF
J: TRBJ2-1; V: TRBV7-2; CDR3: ASSLASRLAYNEQF